The rows below give T cell receptor beta chains drawn from one sample of a study of siplizumab effects on memory and regulatory T cells. Clones were read by immunoSEQ multiplex PCR, and TCRdb kept only the in-frame ones, dropping some. This sample carries about 110,000 clones, more than 90% of them seen once, and the ten largest clones take 1.3%. Sequenced material: CD4+ T cells sorted from blood. Receptor source: a human donor in good health. The conserved cysteine and the conserved F or W are not part of the CDR3 here.

v_gene,j_gene,CDR3aa
TRBV6-5,TRBJ2-7,ASSYQPGGYEQY
TRBV4-1,TRBJ1-2,ASSQAWTATNYGYT
TRBV10-3,TRBJ1-2,ATAEGRTNYGYT
TRBV5-4,TRBJ1-2,ASSLAGRVYGYT
TRBV7-3,TRBJ2-1,ASSPVGYANEQF
TRBV2,TRBJ1-5,ASGANQPQH
TRBV7-9,TRBJ2-4,ASSLLQGAPAKNIQY
TRBV19,TRBJ2-7,ASSIWPLRLAGGDCLLEQY
TRBV28,TRBJ1-5,ASSLVPEPQH
TRBV10-3,TRBJ1-6,AISEDPSPLH
TRBV18,TRBJ2-7,ASSPGTSLSYEQY